This T cell receptor (beta chain) was sequenced in a study of blood T cell repertoires in COVID-19. Turning to the study itself: Collection of acute and convalescent COVID-19 samples took place in the United States, Italy and Spain. Sample material is recorded as cDNA or gDNA derived from T cells, B-cell-depleted T cells, or PBMCs.

CDR3 length equals 14 residues. CDR1 GTSNPN and CDR2 SVGIG come from the germline V gene (reference sequence). V lost 6 bases to trimming and J lost 4 bases; unmatched junction nucleotides: 7. Authors' methods: Estimation of nucleated cell counts relied on the amplification of reference gene primers. Repertoires were generated with immunoSEQ multiplex PCR, while TCRdb's copy carries only in-frame clones and drops some. The DNA gave D and trimming, while V, J and clone size come from that table. The table records roughly 280,000 clones, approximately 86% of them present only once. The sample taken for sequencing was peripheral blood. This receptor was taken from a man in his forties with active or convalescent COVID-19. The chain employs TRBV30 and TRBJ2-3, with 10 bases matching TRBD1. The CDR3 here is CACPRDRGADTQYF. CDR3 DNA sequence: TGTGCCTGTCCCCGGGACAGGGGCGCAGATACGCAGTATTTT.